This T cell receptor beta chain came from a study of blood T cell repertoires in COVID-19. Study summary: COVID-19 samples, acute and convalescent, were from the United States, Italy and Spain. Sources were T cells, B-cell-depleted T cells, or PBMCs; the material itself was cDNA or gDNA.

CDR3 size: 16 residues. V was shortened by 2 bases and J by 4 bases, with 15 bases between the two germline ends. Germline V CDR1 and CDR2: MNHEY, SVGAGI. As processed by the authors: Amplification with reference gene primers provided the estimates of nucleated cell counts. Assay used: immunoSEQ multiplex PCR; TCRdb lists only in-frame clones, some missing. V and J calls and clone size follow that table, whereas D and trimming were derived from the DNA. The repertoire consists of roughly 150,000 clones, with about 79% occurring once and the leading ten covering approximately 10%. The TCR originated in a woman aged 50 to 60 with acute or convalescent COVID-19. Sequencing was performed on peripheral blood. The chain is built from TRBV6-5 and TRBJ1-5, with D uncertain. The CDR3 loop is CASSYVGAVQNQPQHF. DNA for the CDR3: TGTGCCAGCAGTTACGTCGGAGCGGTCCAGAATCAGCCCCAGCATTTT.